This TCR beta chain was retrieved from a study of blood T cells in healthy people across ages. Whole-study findings and limits: Roughly linear age-related decline in beta diversity appeared, significant by age around 42.

In regard to this clonotype: What it binds is not known.

The use of a sample-barcoded 5' primer and a J-beta primer mix characterized a second PCR of about 7 to 12 cycles. MiXCR was run by TCRdb on the 5' RACE reads, yielding one entry per CDR3 protein. The sample holds around 1,900,000 distinct CDR3 sequences; roughly two fifths are singletons and the top ten take under 30%. Trimming cost V 5 bases and J 4 bases, with 11 bases left between them. Per germline, CDR1 SGHTA and CDR2 FQGTGA. The CDR3 sequence is 13 residues long. The sequenced sample was blood. The TCR comes from a human donor in good health. This chain links TRBV7-3 with TRBJ1-1; the D gene is possibly TRBD1 (6 bases). Here the CDR3 reads CASSAGVGTEAFF. For the CDR3, the DNA is TGTGCCAGCAGCGCAGGGGTGGGCACTGAAGCTTTCTTT.